This paragraph covers one T cell receptor (beta chain) sequence. Its cognate antigen has yet to be identified. No much larger clone is present one base from it, and per-base qualities are unavailable. Per the publication, the time point label means: cells obtained before transplantation from donor or recipient. CD3+CD4+ and CD3+CD8+ populations were FACS-sorted from unstimulated pre-transplant donor and recipient cells taken from spleen or lymph nodes. Receptors were amplified or captured by the immunoSEQ multiplex PCR assay. In most patients, genomic DNA was isolated using the Qiagen DNeasy Blood and Tissue Kit and sent frozen to Adaptive Biotechnologies for TCR sequencing. For most patients, high-throughput TCR-beta CDR3 sequencing of genomic DNA was performed by Adaptive Biotechnologies. Per the authors' processing: Adaptive's ImmunoSEQ software was the source of the TCR sequencing data for approximately 18 patients, while a few other patients were processed with MiXCR and VDJtools. To correct CD4 versus CD8 sorting errors, any sequence found in both subsets at a frequency ratio below 5:1 was removed. CDR3 nucleotide sequences shared between donor and recipient were removed because the origin of such sequences could not be assigned. At least 2-fold expansion over unstimulated cells and a minimum CFSE-low frequency of 0.002% (template counts) or 0.001% (read counts) were required for clones to be classified as alloreactive. A clone was considered mappable if detected in the sequenced pre-transplant spleen, lymph node, or MLR CFSE-low populations of the donor or recipient. Cumulative frequency of alloreactive clones was calculated as a percentage of all sequences weighted by copy number. TCRdb obtained this table from immuneACCESS and retained in-frame rearrangements with V and J assigned. These tables miss some clones; where compared with another copy, unresolved V genes account for less than half of the shortfall, and the remainder is unexplained. V and J calls plus clone size are reproduced from that table; the DNA served to infer D and trimming. A total of about 73,000 clones appear in this sample, about 90% of them only once. Around 4% of the sample is held by the ten biggest clonotypes.

The data derive from a study of graft-versus-host responses after intestinal transplantation (dated by TCRdb to the early 2020s). For the study in its entirety: The transplants that recipients got were multivisceral, liver-intestinal, or isolated intestinal. All recipients received anti-thymocyte globulin induction followed by maintenance tacrolimus and steroids for roughly 3 years. After intestinal transplantation, graft-versus-host and host-versus-graft alloreactive T cell clones were followed in the graft, circulation and bone marrow using bulk TCR-beta CDR3 sequencing. Alloreactive clones were identified by sequencing pre-transplant mixed lymphocyte reaction products and comparing these products with unstimulated pre-transplant donor and recipient T cells. Of the 20 to 25 intestinal transplant recipients enrolled in the cohort, one of whom was a retransplant, a few patients without pretransplant specimens were excluded. Donor T cell macrochimerism was defined as a peak of at least 4% donor T cells among recipient peripheral blood mononuclear cells. Rather than going through the commercial service, samples from a few later patients were sequenced in-house on an Illumina MiSeq and processed with MiXCR. Results the study describes overall, beyond this receptor: High GvH to HvG T cell clonal ratios were observed in the allografts of patients with donor T cell macrochimerism. GvH clones were detected in recipient bone marrow, and some appeared earlier in ileal mucosa or blood, consistent with an intestinal mucosal origin. Conclusions were limited by the relatively low number and heterogeneity of intestinal transplant patients. Peak levels of circulating GvH clones were associated with declines in HvG clones early after transplant.

V lost 5 bases and J lost 3 bases, and the count of bases not matched to a germline gene is 8. Per the germline V gene, SGHVS is the CDR1 and FQNEAQ is the CDR2. The CDR3 has 16 amino acids, counting the end cysteine and phenylalanine. Only the CDR3 part of the read is kept: 48 bases, read in frame from the first base. This chain is built from TRBV7-8 and TRBJ1-5, with 9 junctional bases fitting TRBD1. The receptor was isolated from a human donor who was the organ donor for an intestinal transplant. Sequenced material: unstimulated CD8+ T cells sorted from spleen or lymph node cells, taken before transplant. The sequence in DNA is TGTGCCAGCAGCCTGAGCAGGACAGGGGCCAATCAGCCCCAGCATTTT. Its protein is CASSLSRTGANQPQHF.